This T cell receptor beta chain was obtained from a study of CD8 T cell repertoires and HIV-1 epitope variants. About the study: An uncultured baseline aliquot held 1M T cells.

TCRdb's table, derived via immunoSEQ multiplex PCR, lists solely in-frame clones and lacks some. The top ten clones hold roughly 24% of a sample with 80,000 to 95,000 clones, roughly 81% of them seen once. The clonotype comes from a male donor with HIV. The sequenced sample was uncultured baseline CD8+ T cells from peripheral blood mononuclear cells (PBMCs).

The CDR3 DNA is TGCGCCAGCAGCTTTGACAGGGGGAACTATGGCTACACCTTC. Translation gives CASSFDRGNYGYTF. The chain recombines TRBV5-1 with TRBJ1-2, with TRBD1 matching over 9 bases. Germline CDR1 is SGHRS and CDR2 is YFSETQ. Trimming took 2 bases from V and 2 from J; bases not matched to a gene: 1. The CDR3 has 14 amino acids. The variable domain in full, with the rest retrieved from reference TRBV5-1 and TRBJ1-2, is KAGVTQTPRYLIKTRGQQVTLSCSPISGHRSVSWYQQTPGQGLQFLFEYFSETQRNKGNFPGRFSGRQFSNSRSEMNVSTLELGDSALYLCASSFDRGNYGYTFGSGTRLTVV.